Listed below are T cell receptor beta chains from one sample, sequenced in a study of T cells after yellow fever vaccination. Each CDR3 protein gets one entry after TCRdb re-called the 5' RACE reads with MiXCR. The repertoire holds hundreds of thousands of distinct CDR3 sequences, with roughly a sixth as singletons. Specimen: PBMCs, collected 5 to 6 days after the first yellow fever vaccination. The receptors originated from a young man who received the YFV17D yellow fever vaccine. Both conserved end residues are part of each CDR3. D genes are given only for firm matches. Clone size is stated in some rows and not others, as once, few, many or a class when expanded.

D,V,J,size,length,DNA,CDR3
.,TRBV30,TRBJ1-4,.,13,TGTGCCTGGCTAATGGAGGGAGCAGAAAAACTGTTTTTT,CAWLMEGAEKLFF
TRBD1,TRBV6-2/TRBV6-3,TRBJ1-2,few,14,TGTGCCAGCAGCGAGTCAGGGGGCGTCTATGGCTACACCTTC,CASSESGGVYGYTF
.,TRBV4-2,TRBJ2-1,few,12,TGTGCCAGCAGCCAAGGGACTTGGGAGCAGTTCTTC,CASSQGTWEQFF
.,TRBV3-1,TRBJ1-2,few,14,TGTGCCAGCAGCCAAGTATGGGGAAGCTATGGCTACACCTTC,CASSQVWGSYGYTF
.,TRBV7-3,TRBJ2-3,many,14,TGTGCCAGCAGCCGAGCGGGTTCACCGGATACGCAGTATTTT,CASSRAGSPDTQYF
.,TRBV4-1,TRBJ2-1,.,15,TGCGCCAGCAGCCAAGAAGAGGGGAGCTACAATGAGCAGTTCTTC,CASSQEEGSYNEQFF
.,TRBV18,TRBJ1-5,.,14,TGTGCCAGCTCACCGAATGTAGGAAATCAGCCCCAGCATTTT,CASSPNVGNQPQHF
.,TRBV7-2,TRBJ2-3,.,15,TGTGCCAGCAGCTCCTCTAGCGTAATGGCAGATACGCAGTATTTT,CASSSSSVMADTQYF
.,TRBV5-4,TRBJ2-1,few,14,TGTGCCAGCAGCCCGGCTGACAGCAGGAATGAGCAGTTCTTC,CASSPADSRNEQFF
.,TRBV4-1,TRBJ1-3,.,17,TGCGCCAGCAGCCAAGTGACGGGTGGGGGTCCTGGAAACACCATATATTTT,CASSQVTGGGPGNTIYF
.,TRBV6-5,TRBJ2-2,few,17,TGTGCCAGCAGTTACGGCGGATCTAGCGAGAACACCGGGGAGCTGTTTTTT,CASSYGGSSENTGELFF
.,TRBV6-5,TRBJ2-7,many,13,TGCGCCAGCAGCTACAGGGACTCCTACGAGCAGTACTTC,CASSYRDSYEQYF
.,TRBV5-1,TRBJ2-5,few,14,TGCGCCAGCAGCCCCCCGGAGGGCGGAGAGACCCAGTACTTC,CASSPPEGGETQYF
.,TRBV7-8,TRBJ2-3,.,15,TGTGCCAGCAGCTCTTGGGGGGGCACCACAGATACGCAGTATTTT,CASSSWGGTTDTQYF
.,TRBV15,TRBJ2-1,.,12,TGTGCCACCAGCAGAGAAAGTAATGAGCAGTTCTTC,CATSRESNEQFF
TRBD2,TRBV7-9,TRBJ2-3,.,14,TGTGCCAGCAGTAGGGCGGGGGAAACAGATACGCAGTATTTT,CASSRAGETDTQYF
.,TRBV7-3,TRBJ1-2,few,13,TGTGCCAGCAGCCCCGGGGCTTACTATGGCTACACCTTC,CASSPGAYYGYTF
.,TRBV24-1,TRBJ2-1,few,11,TGTGCCACCAGTGTCGAGCGGGAGCAGTTCTTC,CATSVEREQFF
TRBD2,TRBV7-2,TRBJ2-3,few,17,TGTGCCAGCAGCTACCGGGCTAGCGGGGGGTCTCCAGATACGCAGTATTTT,CASSYRASGGSPDTQYF
.,TRBV5-1,TRBJ2-5,few,16,TGCGCCAGCAGCCCAGGCTATCTGGGGGCTTATGAGACCCAGTACTTC,CASSPGYLGAYETQYF
.,TRBV6-5,TRBJ2-3,many,15,TGTGCCAGCAGTTTTCGCATGGGGGTCCCAGATACGCAGTATTTT,CASSFRMGVPDTQYF
.,TRBV6-1,TRBJ2-5,.,16,TGTGCCAGCAGTCATTACGGCGAAGTGATACAAGAGACCCAGTACTTC,CASSHYGEVIQETQYF
TRBD2,TRBV20-1,TRBJ2-3,.,14,TGCAGTGCTATCAGCGGGGCTAGCACAGATACGCAGTATTTT,CSAISGASTDTQYF
TRBD1,TRBV5-6,TRBJ2-1,few,15,TGTGCCAGCAGCTTGGCAGGGGGCAGTCACAATGAGCAGTTCTTC,CASSLAGGSHNEQFF
.,TRBV5-6,TRBJ2-6,once,17,TGTGCCAGCAGCTTGATTCAGGCTAACTCTGGGGCCAACGTCCTGACTTTC,CASSLIQANSGANVLTF
.,TRBV5-1,TRBJ2-3,few,14,TGCGCCAGCAGCTTGGGACAGCACACAGATACGCAGTATTTT,CASSLGQHTDTQYF
TRBD2,TRBV7-7,TRBJ2-1,few,15,TGTGCTAGCAGCCCCTTGACTAGCGGGAGGGGCGAGCAGTTCTTC,CASSPLTSGRGEQFF
.,TRBV4-3,TRBJ2-1,.,15,TGCGCCAGCAGCCAAGATCCTCGATTCTACAATGAGCAGTTCTTC,CASSQDPRFYNEQFF
TRBD2,TRBV20-1,TRBJ2-1,.,15,TGCAGTGCTAGAGGTTTGCGGGGGGGCCAAAATGAGCAGTTCTTC,CSARGLRGGQNEQFF
.,TRBV12-3/TRBV12-4,TRBJ1-6,.,15,TGTGCCAGCAGTCCAGGGGTCGGGGCAGCTCCACCCCTCCACTTT,CASSPGVGAAPPLHF
.,TRBV7-2,TRBJ1-2,few,14,TGTGCCAGCAGCTCCGCTGGGGGATTGTGGGGCTACACCTTC,CASSSAGGLWGYTF
TRBD1,TRBV6-2/TRBV6-3,TRBJ2-1,few,15,TGTGCCAGCAGTTACTCCCCCGGACAGGGGAATGAGCAGTTCTTC,CASSYSPGQGNEQFF
.,TRBV5-8,TRBJ2-5,few,15,TGTGCCAGCAGCTTTAATGGCAGATTCCAAGAGACCCAGTACTTC,CASSFNGRFQETQYF
.,TRBV20-1,TRBJ2-1,few,12,TGCAGTGGAGGGGGGGGTTACAATGAGCAGTTCTTC,CSGGGGYNEQFF
.,TRBV6-5,TRBJ2-3,few,12,TGTGCCAGCAGCCCTTGGGGGGATACGCAGTATTTT,CASSPWGDTQYF